The 29 T cell receptor beta chains presented below share a single source sample, sequenced in a study of shared clonotypes between healthy human individuals. Produced via immunoSEQ multiplex PCR; TCRdb's table is partial and in-frame only. The sample contains around 500,000 clones, roughly 78% of which appear only once. The material sequenced was PBMCs. Receptors originate from a woman aged 40 to 55 in good health. Some clones in this sample may be carry-over from other donors' samples.

As for this clone: The same CDR3 is also encoded by other DNA sequences in this sample. The chain links TRBV7-2 to TRBJ2-5, with 8 bases that match TRBD1. Trimming removed 5 bases from V and 4 bases from J; junction bases left unmatched: 6. The CDR3 covers 14 residues. Germline loops: CDR1 SGHTA, CDR2 FQGNSA. The CDR3 sequence is CASSLRQGSETQYF. CDR3 DNA sequence: TGTGCCAGCAGCCTTAGACAGGGGTCAGAGACCCAGTACTTC.

The gene calls are TRBV27 and TRBJ2-2, with D perhaps matching TRBD1 (6 bases). Trimming pared 7 bases from V and 6 bases from J, leaving 15 bases between. The length of the CDR3 is 14 residues. CDR1 MNHEY and CDR2 SMNVEV come from the germline V gene (reference sequence). DNA of the CDR3: TGTGCCAGCACTGCCATACAGGGCGCCGGGGAGCTGTTTTTT. Translation gives CASTAIQGAGELFF.

V is TRBV5-1 and J is TRBJ2-2, with D unresolved. Trimming cost V 2 bases and J 0 bases, with 11 bases left between them. This CDR3 region has 16 residues. Germline lookup yields CDR1 SGHRS and CDR2 YFSETQ. DNA for the CDR3: TGCGCCAGCAGCTTCGACGGTCCTACGAACACCGGGGAGCTGTTTTTT. As protein: CASSFDGPTNTGELFF.

There are a few counts of this clone. The chain uses TRBV19 and TRBJ2-7; D gene unclear. Trimming removed 8 bases at V and 9 bases at J, with 14 bases between. Germline V gives CDR1 LNHDA, CDR2 SQIVND (reference sequence). The CDR3 is 11 residues long. CDR3 sequence reads: CASQPRHGQYF. DNA of the CDR3: TGTGCCAGTCAACCACGGCACGGGCAGTACTTC.

J is TRBJ1-1 and V is TRBV14; 9 bases fit TRBD1. J was trimmed by 5 bases and V by 1 base; bases with no gene match: 5. CDR3 length: 15 amino acids. Germline CDR1 is SGHDN and CDR2 is FVKESK. CDR3 region: CASSQVQGARTEAFF. The DNA of the CDR3 is TGTGCCAGCAGCCAAGTACAGGGGGCGCGGACTGAAGCTTTCTTT.

This clone was observed a single time. V and J are TRBV6-1 and TRBJ1-5; D possibly corresponds to TRBD1 (6 bases). Looked up from germline, CDR1 is MNHNS and CDR2 is SASEGT. V was cut by 6 bases and J by 0 bases, with 12 bases left in between. This CDR3 has 15 amino acids. DNA for the CDR3: TGTGCCAGCAGGAGCCAGGGGAATAGCAATCAGCCCCAGCATTTT. Translated, it gives CASRSQGNSNQPQHF.

The chain couples TRBV29-1 to TRBJ2-6; D unclear. This CDR3 is 13 amino acids long. Germline loops: CDR1 SQVTM, CDR2 ANQGSEA. The V and J ends lost 5 bases and 2 bases respectively, with 7 bases between them. CDR3 in amino acids: CSVHPTGANVLTF. The CDR3 DNA is TGCAGCGTTCACCCCACTGGGGCCAACGTCCTGACTTTC.

The rearrangement joins TRBV7-2 to TRBJ2-3, with TRBD2 identical over 10 bases. Germline CDR1 SGHTA, CDR2 FQGNSA. CDR3 length: 15 amino acids. The J segment lost 3 bases and the V segment lost 2 bases, leaving 2 bases of the junction unmatched. The CDR3 sequence is CASSLLAGETDTQYF. For the CDR3, the DNA is TGTGCCAGCAGCTTACTAGCGGGAGAAACAGATACGCAGTATTTT.

This sequence joins TRBV10-1 and TRBJ1-1; D may be TRBD1 (6 bases). This CDR3 has 15 residues. The germline CDR1 and CDR2 sequences are WNHNN and SYGVQD (reference sequence). Trimming left V 5 bases short and J 3 bases short, with 16 bases between. This CDR3 is CASSSTGLGDTEAFF. In DNA form, the CDR3 reads TGCGCCAGCAGTTCGACAGGTCTCGGGGACACTGAAGCTTTCTTT.

The V and J genes are TRBV5-4 and TRBJ2-7, with TRBD1 identical over 7 bases. The V segment lost 4 bases and the J segment 12 bases; nucleotides outside the gene matches: 10. Germline values: CDR1 SGHNT, CDR2 YYREEE (reference sequence). CDR3 length equals 12 residues. The CDR3 protein is CASSRDSSLWYF. CDR3 nucleotide sequence: TGTGCCAGCAGCCGGGACAGTTCTTTATGGTACTTC. The full variable domain, in which reference TRBV5-4 and TRBJ2-7 provide the parts outside the CDR3, is ETGVTQSPTHLIKTRGQQVTLRCSSQSGHNTVSWYQQALGQGPQFIFQYYREEENGRGNFPPRFSGLQFPNYSSELNVNALELDDSALYLCASSRDSSLWYFGPGTRLTVT.

Of note for this clone: Other DNA sequences in this specimen translate into the identical CDR3. The rearrangement uses TRBV18 and TRBJ1-1; no reliable D call. The V gene lost 0 bases and the J gene lost 0 bases, with 2 bases spanning the gap. CDR3 length: 13 residues. Germline CDR1 and CDR2: KGHSH and LQKENI. CDR3 nucleotide sequence: TGTGCCAGCTCACCACCAGTGAACACTGAAGCTTTCTTT. Translated: CASSPPVNTEAFF.

The chain recombines TRBV7-6 with TRBJ2-5; 12 bases fit TRBD2. The CDR3 length is 16 residues. With 5 bases clipped from V and 6 bases from J, the junction kept 10 bases outside the gene matches. Germline lookup yields CDR1 SGHVS and CDR2 FNYEAQ. DNA for the CDR3: TGTGCCAGCAGCCTACGCCAGACTAGCGGGAGCCAGACCCAGTACTTC. It encodes CASSLRQTSGSQTQYF.

V is TRBV7-3 and J is TRBJ2-5; no firm D call. The CDR3 covers 13 residues. V lost 3 bases and J 0 bases, leaving 5 bases between the germline ends. Germline CDR1 and CDR2: SGHTA and FQGTGA. CDR3 residues: CASSLEYQETQYF. In nucleotides, the CDR3 is TGTGCCAGCAGCTTGGAGTACCAAGAGACCCAGTACTTC. Full variable domain (outside the CDR3, taken from reference TRBV7-3 and TRBJ2-5): GAGVSQTPSNKVTEKGKYVELRCDPISGHTALYWYRQSLGQGPEFLIYFQGTGAADDSGLPNDRFFAVRPEGSVSTLKIQRTERGDSAVYLCASSLEYQETQYFGPGTRLLVL.

This rearrangement joins TRBV5-1 to TRBJ1-3; D gene uncertain. The germline V gene encodes CDR1 SGHRS and CDR2 YFSETQ. The CDR3 runs 15 residues. Trimming removed 0 bases from V and 0 bases from J, with 7 bases in between. CDR3 DNA: TGCGCCAGCAGCTTGGAGGCGGTCTCTGGAAACACCATATATTTT. This sequence encodes CASSLEAVSGNTIYF.

The J gene is TRBJ1-1, the V gene TRBV28; D gene unclear. The CDR3 is made up of 11 amino acids. Germline loops: CDR1 MDHEN, CDR2 SYDVKM. The CDR3 sequence: CVTSMATEAFF. In DNA, the CDR3 is TGTGTAACCAGCATGGCCACTGAAGCTTTCTTT. Using reference TRBV28 and TRBJ1-1 for the parts outside the CDR3, the full variable domain is DVKVTQSSRYLVKRTGEKVFLECVQDMDHENMFWYRQDPGLGLRLIYFSYDVKMKEKGDIPEGYSVSREKKERFSLILESASTNQTSMYLCVTSMATEAFFGQGTRLTVV.

The V gene is TRBV15, the J gene TRBJ2-7; TRBD2 agrees at 8 bases. CDR3 size: 16 residues. Germline V gene lookup returns CDR1 LNHNV and CDR2 YYDKDF (reference sequence). The trim removed 1 base at V and 2 bases at J, leaving 7 bases unmatched. CDR3 residues: CATSRGDSGTPYEQYF. The CDR3 region has the DNA TGTGCCACCAGCAGAGGGGATAGCGGGACACCCTACGAGCAGTACTTC.

The chain combines TRBV5-1 with TRBJ1-2; D is possibly TRBD1 (6 bases). Between the trimmed V and J ends, which lost 7 bases and 5 bases, there was a span of 18 bases. CDR3 length equals 14 residues. Germline CDR1 reads SGHRS; CDR2 reads YFSETQ. The CDR3 here is CASSPPDSVYGYTF. Written as DNA, the CDR3 is TGCGCCAGCTCCCCCCCGGACAGTGTATATGGCTACACCTTC. The full variable domain, with the rest looked up from reference TRBV5-1 and TRBJ1-2, is KAGVTQTPRYLIKTRGQQVTLSCSPISGHRSVSWYQQTPGQGLQFLFEYFSETQRNKGNFPGRFSGRQFSNSRSEMNVSTLELGDSALYLCASSPPDSVYGYTFGSGTRLTVV.

This clone appeared once. The J gene is TRBJ1-2, the V gene TRBV5-5; no reliable D call. Trimming left V 1 base short and J 4 bases short, with 17 bases between. This CDR3 is built from 16 residues. CDR1 and CDR2 (germline): SGHKS, YYEKEE (reference sequence). The CDR3 reads CASSLYAASKTYGYTF. The DNA for the CDR3 is TGTGCCAGCAGCTTGTATGCGGCCTCCAAAACCTATGGCTACACCTTC.

The CDR3 sequence is CASSQERDYSDEQFF. CDR3 coding DNA: TGTGCCAGCAGCCAAGAAAGGGACTATTCCGATGAGCAGTTCTTC. This sequence joins TRBV4-2 and TRBJ2-1, with 7 bases that match TRBD2. Germline V gene data show CDR1 as LGHNA and CDR2 as YNFKEQ. The CDR3 totals 15 residues. V lost 0 bases and J lost 8; bases outside the gene matches: 7.

V usage is TRBV7-7 and J usage is TRBJ2-2, with D tentatively TRBD2 (6 bases). Germline V lookup: CDR1 SSHAT, CDR2 FNYEAQ (reference sequence). This CDR3 is 15 amino acids long. Trimming shortened V by 5 bases and J by 2 bases, and 12 bases separated the two germline ends. The chain's CDR3 is CASSPGGPNTGELFF. Here the CDR3 DNA reads TGTGCCAGCAGCCCCGGGGGACCAAACACCGGGGAGCTGTTTTTT.

The V call is TRBV18, the J call TRBJ2-3; the D gene is possibly TRBD2 (5 bases). V was trimmed by 0 bases and J by 6 bases, leaving 13 bases between them. This CDR3 is built from 15 residues. CDR1 and CDR2 from the germline V gene are KGHSH and LQKENI. This chain's CDR3 is CASSPPSGSRDTQYF. The CDR3 nucleotides read TGTGCCAGCTCACCACCTTCGGGGTCTAGGGATACGCAGTATTTT.

The rearrangement uses TRBV7-9 and TRBJ2-1, with 7 bases identical to TRBD2. V was clipped by 6 bases and J by 5 bases; unmatched bases: 7. In germline, CDR1 is SEHNR, CDR2 FQNEAQ (reference sequence). The CDR3 runs to 14 residues. The CDR3: CASRRESLNNEQFF. Written as DNA, the CDR3 is TGTGCCAGCAGGCGGGAGTCCCTCAACAATGAGCAGTTCTTC.

The chain uses TRBV5-4 and TRBJ2-6, with 9 bases identical to TRBD1. There are 16 residues in the CDR3. Trimming cost V 4 bases and J 0 bases; bases outside gene matches: 2. Germline V CDR1 and CDR2: SGHNT, YYREEE (reference sequence). The CDR3 DNA reads as TGTGCCAGCAGCGGGACAGGGTTCTCTGGGGCCAACGTCCTGACTTTC. It translates to CASSGTGFSGANVLTF.

This clone turned up a few times. V gene TRBV2 combines with J gene TRBJ2-5; 8 bases match TRBD1. The CDR3 contains 13 residues. The V segment lost 5 bases and the J segment 2 bases; nucleotides outside the gene matches: 1. CDR1 SNHLY and CDR2 FYNNEI come from the germline V gene. The DNA for the CDR3 is TGTGCCAGCAGTAGGACAGGGCAAGAGACCCAGTACTTC. Translated, it gives CASSRTGQETQYF.

This clone appeared a single time. The same CDR3 also results from other DNA sequences found in this sample. The chain couples TRBV18 to TRBJ2-7, with 10 bases aligning to TRBD1. From germline, CDR1 is KGHSH and CDR2 LQKENI. The junction had 0 bases not matched to a gene; V was cut back by 2 bases and J by 2 bases. The CDR3 has 14 residues. This CDR3 is CASSPGTGAYEQYF. As DNA, the CDR3 is TGTGCCAGCTCACCAGGGACAGGGGCCTACGAGCAGTACTTC. The whole variable domain, filled in from reference TRBV18 and TRBJ2-7, reads NAGVMQNPRHLVRRRGQEARLRCSPMKGHSHVYWYRQLPEEGLKFMVYLQKENIIDESGMPKERFSAEFPKEGPSILRIQQVVRGDSAAYFCASSPGTGAYEQYFGPGTRLTVT.

The J gene is TRBJ2-1, the V gene TRBV7-2; perhaps D is TRBD1 or TRBD2 (6 bases each). CDR1 and CDR2 from the germline V gene are SGHTA and FQGNSA. Trimming shortened V by 5 bases and J by 5 bases, and 22 bases separated the two germline ends. The CDR3 is made up of 17 amino acids. The DNA for the CDR3 is TGTGCCAGCAGCCCGGAACGCGGGACACCTAAAGACAATGAGCAGTTCTTC. As protein: CASSPERGTPKDNEQFF.

The chain uses TRBV7-8 and TRBJ1-1; unclear D gene. V was shortened by 2 bases and J by 0 bases, with 7 bases between the two germline ends. The CDR3 runs 14 residues. Per germline, CDR1 SGHVS and CDR2 FQNEAQ. The CDR3 reads CASSLQTLNTEAFF. The CDR3 nucleotides read TGTGCCAGCAGCTTACAGACACTGAACACTGAAGCTTTCTTT.

The table lists this clone with a count of one. The V and J genes are TRBV27 and TRBJ2-5; 7 nucleotides align to TRBD2. V dropped 2 bases and J dropped 8; count of bases not matched to a gene: 8. The germline V gene has CDR1 MNHEY and CDR2 SMNVEV (reference sequence). The CDR3 totals 14 residues. CDR3 coding DNA: TGTGCCAGCAGTTTAGGGGGGGGAACTACCACCCAGTACTTC. Residues: CASSLGGGTTTQYF.

The chain uses TRBV18 and TRBJ1-2; possible D gene TRBD1, 5 bases. The length of the CDR3 is 16 residues. Germline CDR1 reads KGHSH; CDR2 reads LQKENI. V was trimmed by 3 bases and J by 3 bases, leaving 17 bases between them. The chain's CDR3 is CASSPSGDATYYGYTF. The CDR3 DNA follows: TGTGCCAGCTCACCCTCTGGGGACGCCACTTACTATGGCTACACCTTC.